The present entry profiles one TCR beta chain with its context. The antigen it recognizes is unknown. No base qualities exist here, and no much larger clone lies one base off it. The data derive from a study of T cells in localized non-small cell lung cancer (dated by TCRdb to about 2020). With respect to the entire study: The study examined T cell repertoires in under 300 patients with early-stage NSCLC and compared tumors with uninvolved tumor-adjacent lungs. Of the NSCLC patients, 120 to 150 were male and roughly 110 were female, and the mean age was approximately 69 years. The cohort was made up of under 250 treatment-naive NSCLC patients whose localized lung tumors had been resected.

From the cysteine up to the phenylalanine, the CDR3 has a length of 16 residues. Only the CDR3 region is kept as DNA, spanning 48 bases read in frame from base 1. The junction shows trimming of 0 bases on V and 5 bases on J, and the gene matches do not reach 10 bases of it. Looking up the germline V gene yields CDR1 SGHDT and CDR2 YYEEEE. At diagnosis, peripheral blood, uninvolved tumor-adjacent lung and tumor were collected and were preserved as a mix of fresh-frozen and FFPE material. Blood samples were analyzed as peripheral blood mononuclear cells for TCR repertoire profiling. The immunoSEQ Assay was used to sequence TCR beta CDR3 regions from DNA. The original methods were these. T cell density was computed as TCR beta template counts normalized to usable DNA estimated by amplifying housekeeping genes. The preseqR package was used to estimate richness by extrapolating to 400,000 templates for PBMC samples and to 120,000 templates for tissue samples. Clonality was defined by subtracting Pielou's evenness from one. Tissue-enriched TCRs were identified by differential abundance testing using productive amino-acid clonotypes, minimum total count 5 and alpha 0.1. The Jaccard Index and the Morisita Overlap Index were used to quantify repertoire overlap between compartments. GLIPH grouped TCR beta CDR3s together with public tetramer-defined viral CDR3s, and a viral motif had to include at least three viral sequences and show V-gene enrichment. The table comes from immuneACCESS by way of TCRdb, which keeps in-frame sequences with V and J called. Part of the clones is missing from these tables; in studies checked, under half for an unresolved V gene and the rest for unknown reasons. That table supplies the V and J calls and clone size; D and trimming were determined from the DNA. For this sample there are 70,000 to 85,000 clones; around 84% appear just once. Jointly, the top ten make up 1% to 1.5% of the sample.

Paper-wide results and their limitations: A median of about 55 of the top 100 tumor clones were detected in paired uninvolved adjacent lung, and approximately 28 of these tumor clones were also found among the top 100 clones of the paired uninvolved adjacent lung. Because the study design was exploratory, TCR variables were selected using unadjusted p-values without false-discovery rate correction. Because multi-region sequencing of the tumors was not done, intratumor heterogeneity could not be ruled out. Uninvolved tumor-adjacent lung showed the highest T cell clonality, higher than tumor, which suggests more focused antigenic responses in the uninvolved tumor-adjacent lung. Higher T cell density in blood was associated with longer overall survival, whereas higher clonality in adjacent lung was associated with shorter survival.

Recombination joined TRBV5-6 with TRBJ1-2, with 7 junctional bases fitting TRBD1. This clonotype originated in an older female donor with stage I lung adenocarcinoma. The material was peripheral blood, obtained before any cancer treatment. The DNA sequence is given as TGTGCCAGCAGCTTGGTTAGTGGAGGGGGCGGGTATGGCTACACCTTC. Its amino acids are CASSLVSGGGGYGYTF.